The clone carrying this T cell receptor beta chain appeared a few times. Its antigen is unidentified. This entry belongs to a study of CD8+ T cells in alopecia areata. Study-level background: Patients in the study were on tofacitinib for 6 to 18 months, then off it for 6 months. Study findings and constraints: More clonal than normal scalp was lesional scalp, particularly alopecia totalis/universalis.

Specimens obtained from alopecia areata patients comprised lesional scalp punch biopsies and peripheral blood. Extracted from the samples, RNA was reverse transcribed into cDNA to serve as the sequencing template. The data were produced by immunoSEQ multiplex PCR, yet TCRdb's version contains in-frame clones alone and is incomplete. The profile shows fewer than 80,000 clones, roughly 60% of them singletons. The germline CDR1 and CDR2 sequences are LNHNV and YYDKDF (reference sequence). This CDR3 spans 14 amino acids. V shed 0 bases, J shed 9 bases, and the junction held 5 bases outside the gene matches.

This chain uses TRBV15 with TRBJ2-4, with 7 nucleotides matching TRBD2. The sequencing used CD8+ T cells sorted from blood, collected at week 0. The sequence came from a human donor with alopecia areata. The CDR3 loop is CATSRDWGGGIQYF. The DNA of the CDR3 is TGTGCCACCAGCAGAGATTGGGGGGGAGGCATTCAGTACTTC.